The source of this T cell receptor (beta chain) is a study of cytomegalovirus exposure and HLA in healthy donors (dated by TCRdb to about 2017). Study-wide context: According to an earlier analysis of a few hundred of the donors, roughly 180 million T cells yielded over 100 million unique TCR beta sequences and around 300 Gb of sequence data. About 280 gigabases of sequencing data and 75 million to 85 million unique TCR sequences made up an early release that covered about 640 HLA-typed donors. The genetic ancestry cluster associated with self-reported Caucasian donors included around four fifths of the 300 to 400 genotyped donors. The study aimed to test whether signatures of past pathogen exposure could be identified by cataloging public T cell receptors. Using immunosequencing, the study profiled T cell repertoires from about 650 subjects and related those repertoires to cytomegalovirus serostatus. Besides the first cohort of around 670 subjects, a separate validation cohort made up of roughly 130 different subjects was used. The study combined high-throughput TCR immunosequencing, statistical association of individual TCRs with disease status, and machine learning to predict cytomegalovirus infection status. A later analysis re-analyzed previously published TCR beta repertoires from roughly 690 donors and added high-resolution HLA genotyping to study TCR occurrence patterns. The later analysis used no new phenotypic data to find candidate immune exposures, relying instead on TCR beta sequences and their occurrence across donors. To decide whether each TCR beta V gene segment behaved as functional or pseudogenic, an earlier analysis of fewer than 750 of the donors relied on high-throughput TCR beta sequencing. Donor age, sex, ethnicity and CMV serostatus were compiled alongside the repertoire data. In a later genetic analysis, genome-wide SNP genotypes for about 55% of the 666 donors were used, and that subset was treated as a discovery cohort. All discovery cohort repertoires had been generated using a single sequencing platform. Both class I and class II loci were covered by HLA typing, at four-digit resolution. Typing coverage varied by locus: roughly 620-640 donors for A, B, C, DRB1 and DQB1; roughly 560 for DQA1; over 600 for DPA1; 450 to 480 for DPB1. About 5 DR-DQ haplotypes were handled as single units for association and clustering, since linkage in the cohort was strong. Among a few hundred genotyped donors of the cohort, an average of approximately 240,000 unique TCR beta nucleotide sequences were sequenced per donor, roughly a sixth of them non-productive. General study outcomes and caveats: Because HLA typing was missing for some donors at each locus, association tests included only the typed subset. Specific HLA alleles were associated with 15,000 to 20,000 TCR beta sequences at a false discovery rate of 0.05 in a later analysis. A later genetic analysis reported fewer N-insertions in productive TCRs among donors in an Asian-associated ancestry cluster than the roughly 720-donor mean. The classifier was reported to diagnose cytomegalovirus status with high specificity and sensitivity in both the original and validation cohorts. The authors suggested that the approach could potentially be extended to other disease states and immunological phenotypes. Some IMGT-functional V segments, including TRBV6-2 and TRBV6-3, could not be distinguished by the 87-base-pair reads and were therefore excluded. Because counts were too low, seventeen rarely observed V segments, including chromosome 9 orphons, were excluded from the earlier analysis of around 640 of the donors. Strong co-occurrence of HLA alleles, especially DR and DQ, made assigning TCR associations to individual alleles difficult. Across donors, most TCR sequences were observed very rarely, whereas some public TCRs were present in many individuals. Sequencing depth was assumed to be roughly uniform across donors in the presence/absence analyses, though that assumption may not hold. In a later analysis, the rate of TCR association differed among HLA loci, with DRB1 alleles having the most associated TCRs and HLA-C alleles having the fewest. Several of the top co-occurrence clusters appeared to be linked to parvovirus B19, influenza, CMV and Epstein-Barr virus, according to a later analysis. A later analysis found that HLA-associated TCR beta chains were more clonally expanded and had lower generation probabilities than equally common non-associated chains. A cluster of highly shared sequence variants was judged likely to be a technical artifact of the sequencing pipeline. Most CMV-associated TCR beta chains appeared to be HLA-restricted in a later analysis, and the HLA associations seemed to be driven largely by CMV exposure. In this cohort, only TCR beta chains were sequenced, and detectable features were limited by the absence of alpha or paired-chain data. CMV serostatus was the only immune exposure information available for the cohort. Correlated functional status among segregating V segments might reflect linkage disequilibrium, but an unknown experimental factor could not be ruled out. A later genetic analysis associated a missense DCLRE1C variant with V-gene and J-gene trimming of TCR beta chains, and an independent cohort replicated the association. The study listed approximately 160 TCR beta chains as associated with cytomegalovirus. Broadly in line with IMGT annotations, most TCR beta V segments showed up in productive rearrangements about 87% or about 30% of the time in an earlier analysis of approximately 600 of the donors. A further reported finding was that TCR beta sequences accurately predicted the HLA-A and HLA-B alleles for most subjects in the first cohort. In vitro tests confirmed that three of the cytomegalovirus-associated TCR beta chains recognize cytomegalovirus antigens.

In this sample, this clone turned up a few times. Its antigen target is currently unknown. Base qualities are not recorded, but no much larger clone differs from it by a single base. The library was made by the immunoSEQ multiplex PCR assay. For the multiplex PCR, a mixture combining 60 forward primers for TCR Vbeta segments and 13 reverse primers for TCR Jbeta segments was used. The CDR3 region of rearranged TCR beta genes was amplified from genomic DNA with a multiplex PCR assay. On the Illumina HiSeq System, the amplified TCR beta libraries were sequenced as 87-base-pair reads. In the authors' own workflow: A later analysis counted some 80 million unique TCR beta chains across the 670 or so repertoires, and some 11 million of these chains were shared by at least two donors. Raw reads were error-corrected and collapsed into unique sequences with a nearest-neighbor algorithm that merged closely related sequences to remove PCR and sequencing errors. To assign V, D and J gene segments, CDR3 sequences were aligned to IMGT reference sequences. For a sequence to be retained, a match of at least six nucleotides was required to both a V gene segment and a J gene segment. A rearrangement was called productive if the CDR3 had no stop codons and remained in frame with V and J, and every other rearrangement was called non-productive. CDR3 was defined according to IMGT convention as the region running from the second conserved V-encoded cysteine to the conserved J-encoded phenylalanine. The earlier analysis of roughly 590 of the donors excluded any sequence lacking an unambiguous match to a single V gene segment. An earlier analysis of some 610 of the donors called V segments functional above 56.7% productive rearrangements and segregating when the between-donor standard deviation exceeded 5%. A statistical classification framework was built to diagnose cytomegalovirus status from the catalog of TCR beta chain sequences. In a later analysis, TCR nucleotide sequences were compared against IMGT/GENE-DB human TR gene sequences so that V and J genes could be assigned. A later analysis assigned CDR3 sequences and most-parsimonious VDJ recombination scenarios with the TCRdist pipeline. A later analysis defined each TCR beta chain by its CDR3 amino acid sequence plus V-gene family, and excluded reads lacking a unique V-gene family. A later analysis removed 550 to 650 highly shared, low-generation-probability nucleotide sequences to deal with suspected cross-contamination and a sequencing artifact. In a later analysis, a clonal expansion index for each public chain was calculated from normalized within-repertoire ranks of inferred template counts. Generation probabilities in a later analysis came from a VDJ recombination model fitted to out-of-frame rearrangements, and those results were checked against IGoR. A later analysis scored TCR-TCR, TCR-HLA and TCR-CMV co-occurrence with hypergeometric tests, applying a repertoire-size bias correction to TCR pairs. False discovery rates were estimated in a later analysis by permuting HLA or CMV assignments 20 times. In a later analysis, co-occurring TCRs were grouped using DBSCAN, with TCRdist sequence similarity added in when clustering inside HLA-allele-positive subsets. Repertoires with fewer than 30,000 or more than 120,000 public chains were left out of co-occurrence clustering, as were a few repertoires with anomalous nucleotide sharing. Sourced from immuneACCESS, this table was stored by TCRdb with only in-frame sequences that have V and J called. A share of the clones is absent; for the studies checked, an unresolved V gene accounts for under half, and the remainder has no known explanation. The DNA was the basis for D and trimming; V, J and clone size are from that table. Present in this sample are roughly 160,000 clones, about 71% of which were seen just once. The ten largest make up approximately 2.5% of the sample.

Via the germline V gene (reference sequence), CDR1 is SEHNR and CDR2 FQNEAQ. From cysteine to phenylalanine, the CDR3 is 14 amino acids long. Only the CDR3 portion is preserved as DNA: 42 bases, with reading frame beginning at the first base. For this chain, trimming is 8 bases at the V end and 4 bases at the J end, and the number of junction bases without a gene match is 9. The cohort comprised fewer than 750 healthy bone marrow donors. All cohort members were sampled while nominally healthy, although unrecorded immune exposures were likely present. The donor tested CMV seronegative and was one of the 352 seronegative cohort members. A peripheral blood sample was collected from each donor, and TCR beta sequencing was performed on peripheral blood mononuclear cells. The Qiagen DNeasy Blood Extraction Kit was used to extract genomic DNA from the blood cell samples.

The source material was PBMCs. This chain joins TRBV7-9 to TRBJ2-5; TRBD1 aligns with 8 central bases. The sequence was collected from a woman aged 25-40 years in good health and CMV-seronegative. The sequenced DNA: TGTGCCAGCGGCGGGACAGGTCCGCGAGAGACCCAGTACTTC. Translated, it reads CASGGTGPRETQYF.